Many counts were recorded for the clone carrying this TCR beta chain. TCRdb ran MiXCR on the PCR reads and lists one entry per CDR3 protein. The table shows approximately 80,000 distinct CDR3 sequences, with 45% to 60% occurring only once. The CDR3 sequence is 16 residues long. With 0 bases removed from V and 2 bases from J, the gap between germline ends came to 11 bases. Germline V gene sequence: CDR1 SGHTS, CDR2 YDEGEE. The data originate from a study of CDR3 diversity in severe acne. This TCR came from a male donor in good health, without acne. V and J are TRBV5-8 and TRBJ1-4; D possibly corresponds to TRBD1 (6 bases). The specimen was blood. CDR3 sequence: CASSLGGQMTNEKLFF. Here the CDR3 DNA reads TGTGCCAGCAGCTTGGGGGGGCAGATGACTAATGAAAAACTGTTTTTT.